This T cell receptor beta chain was captured in a study of Graves' ophthalmopathy and Graves' hyperthyroidism. This clonotype has at least ten counts. CDR1 is ENHRY and CDR2 is SYGVKD in the germline V gene. The CDR3 totals 14 residues. J lost 4 bases, V lost 5 bases, and 3 bases had no gene match. Researchers took RNA transcripts and amplified TCR beta CDR3 regions from them. Second-round multiplex PCR came after a first-round RT-PCR that employed HTBI primers. Each CDR3 protein gets one entry after TCRdb re-called the multiplex PCR reads with MiXCR. This repertoire shows over a million distinct CDR3 sequences, about 40% found once; its top ten account for over 8.5%.

The sequenced material came from peripheral blood or thyroid tissue (not recorded which). The chain combines TRBV10-3 with TRBJ2-7, with 12 bases fitting TRBD2. This clonotype originated in an adult man with Graves' hyperthyroidism. The CDR3 region is CAISRGTSGYEQYF. The CDR3 region has the DNA TGTGCCATCAGTAGGGGGACTAGCGGGTACGAGCAGTACTTC.